This T cell receptor beta chain was sequenced during a study of B cell selection in AIRE deficiency. This CDR3 spans 14 amino acids. With 5 bases clipped from V and 2 bases from J, the junction kept 2 bases outside the gene matches. CDR1 and CDR2 from the germline V gene are SNHLY and FYNNEI. Conventional CD4 T cells were sorted as CD4+CD127+ cells. Sequencing was performed with immunoSEQ multiplex PCR; in TCRdb, only in-frame clones are kept and a portion is missing. This table holds some 27,000 clones, 95% to 96% found once. Specimen: CD4+CD127+ conventional T cells sorted from PBMCs. J is TRBJ1-3 and V is TRBV2; TRBD1 matches at 8 bases. The clonotype comes from a human donor in good health. The CDR3 DNA is TGTGCCAGCAGTAAGGACAGGGCTGGAAACACCATATATTTT. Protein sequence: CASSKDRAGNTIYF.